This T cell receptor (beta chain) emerged from a study of CD8 T cells in ankylosing spondylitis. Findings of the study overall: Disease-associated clones were CD8+ and fairly uncommon in peripheral blood. There was reportedly significant enrichment of clones that were disease-linked in matched ankylosing spondylitis synovial fluid.

Using quantitative 5'-RACE with molecular barcodes, the authors made TCR beta libraries. MiXCR was run by TCRdb on the 5' RACE reads, yielding one entry per CDR3 protein. The data show 150,000 to 200,000 distinct CDR3 sequences, about 18% seen once. Trimming took 6 bases from V and 8 from J, leaving 16 bases between them. Germline V lookup: CDR1 MNHEY, CDR2 SVGEGT. CDR3 size: 13 residues. A word on this clonotype: The antigen is not known. This may arise from a read error, as a much more abundant clone is one base away.

This clonotype originated in a male donor with ankylosing spondylitis or in good health (not recorded which). Sequencing was carried out using blood, either unsorted or a sorted T cell fraction (not recorded which). The gene calls are TRBV6-2 or TRBV6-3 and TRBJ1-2; D gene uncertain. As DNA, the CDR3 is TGTGCCAGCAGGCGACCGACCAGGAGAGGCTACACCTTC. This sequence encodes CASRRPTRRGYTF.